The 19 T cell receptor beta chains presented below share a single source sample, sequenced in a study of T-cell reconstitution after alpha-beta-depleted transplantation in children. Unique molecular identifiers were used in preparing the TCRbeta library. MiXCR, applied by TCRdb to the PCR reads, yields one record per CDR3 protein. Among 95,000 to 150,000 distinct CDR3 sequences listed, roughly 23% were seen once. The input for sequencing was PBMCs, mostly from graft donor cells, taken 180 days after TCRalphabeta/CD19-depleted stem cell transplant. The source of these receptors is a male patient between 2 and 10 years old who had a stem cell transplant for chronic granulomatous disease, so the T cells may come from the graft donor.

In its sample, this clonotype was seen a few times. The chain recombines TRBV6-5 with TRBJ2-1; a weak D match, TRBD2 (6 bases). The germline V and J ends were trimmed by 1 base and 6 bases, with 7 bases remaining between them. The CDR3 has 13 residues. The V gene's germline CDR1 is MNHEY and CDR2 SVGAGI. The CDR3 DNA reads TGTGCCAGCAGTTACTACGGGGGCAATGAGCAGTTCTTC. Amino acids: CASSYYGGNEQFF.

Points on this clonotype: A much larger clone differs by one base, so this may be a read error. The chain has TRBV20-1 and TRBJ2-7, with TRBD2 matching over 12 bases. CDR1 and CDR2 (germline): DFQATT, SNEGSKA (reference sequence). The CDR3 is 14 residues long. J was trimmed by 3 bases and V by 2 bases; bases with no gene match: 2. CDR3 DNA sequence: TGCAGTGCTAGATCTAGCGGGAGGGGCTACGAGCAGTACTTC. Translating gives CSARSSGRGYEQYF.

J is TRBJ1-2 and V is TRBV28, with D possibly being TRBD1 (6 bases). The germline V gene encodes CDR1 MDHEN and CDR2 SYDVKM. CDR3 length: 13 residues. V was cut by 3 bases and J by 3 bases, with 8 bases left in between. This chain's CDR3 is CASSFGTHYGYTF. The CDR3 DNA sequence: TGTGCCAGCAGTTTTGGGACACACTATGGCTACACCTTC.

The chain carries TRBV5-1 and TRBJ2-7, with D possibly being TRBD1 (5 bases). Germline values: CDR1 SGHRS, CDR2 YFSETQ. V was pared by 0 bases and J by 4 bases, with 14 bases between. There are 15 residues in the CDR3. The CDR3 loop reads CASSLAATATYEQYF. CDR3 coding DNA: TGCGCCAGCAGCTTGGCCGCGACAGCCACTTACGAGCAGTACTTC.

The rearrangement uses TRBV6-5 and TRBJ1-2; the D gene is possibly TRBD1 (5 bases). The CDR3 contains 15 residues. The V and J ends lost 0 bases and 6 bases respectively, with 14 bases between them. Germline values: CDR1 MNHEY, CDR2 SVGAGI. The CDR3 here is CASSYSAGTQNGYTF. CDR3 bases: TGTGCCAGCAGTTACTCAGCCGGGACGCAGAATGGCTACACCTTC.

This clonotype was counted at least ten times. The CDR3 sequence is CASSDVRTPTLHF. The CDR3 DNA sequence: TGCGCCAGCAGCGACGTGAGGACTCCGACCCTCCACTTT. The chain joins TRBV5-1 to TRBJ1-6; no firm D call. V lost 4 bases and J 14 bases, leaving 16 bases between the germline ends. This CDR3 spans 13 amino acids. From germline, CDR1 is SGHRS and CDR2 YFSETQ.

The V and J genes are TRBV20-1 and TRBJ2-7; TRBD2 matches 11 bases. CDR1 and CDR2 (germline): DFQATT, SNEGSKA (reference sequence). This CDR3 contains 14 residues. Trimming removed 2 bases from V and 12 bases from J; junction bases left unmatched: 12. CDR3 nucleotides: TGCAGTGCTAGAAGGCTAGCGGGAGGCCGCGTGGGGTACTTC. Translating it yields CSARRLAGGRVGYF.

A few counts support this clonotype. This chain links TRBV20-1 with TRBJ2-1; 10 bases fit TRBD2. The CDR3 consists of 14 residues. From germline, CDR1 is DFQATT and CDR2 SNEGSKA (reference sequence). The ends lost 4 bases at V and 8 bases at J; junction bases unmatched: 8. The CDR3 reads CSANVAGGFHEQFF. Written as DNA, the CDR3 is TGCAGTGCTAACGTAGCGGGAGGTTTCCATGAGCAGTTCTTC.

This clonotype was seen more than once but under ten times. The chain uses TRBV20-1 and TRBJ2-7; 8 bases map to TRBD1. CDR1 and CDR2 from the germline V gene are DFQATT and SNEGSKA (reference sequence). V shed 5 bases, J shed 4 bases, and the junction held 10 bases outside the gene matches. The CDR3 covers 14 residues. CDR3 in DNA: TGCAGTGCTTCCGGGACAGGAGGTTCTTACGAGCAGTACTTC. Residues: CSASGTGGSYEQYF.

J is TRBJ2-5 and V is TRBV6-1, with TRBD2 matching over 13 bases. Germline V gives CDR1 MNHNS, CDR2 SASEGT. The trim removed 6 bases at V and 5 bases at J, leaving 3 bases unmatched. CDR3 length: 14 residues. The CDR3 region has the DNA TGTGCCAGCAGAGGACTAGCGGGAGATGAGACCCAGTACTTC. Its protein is CASRGLAGDETQYF.

This clonotype came up a few times. The V and J genes are TRBV6-1 and TRBJ2-1, with 8 bases fitting TRBD2. J gave up 3 bases and V 6 bases, and 7 bases lay outside the gene matches. Per the germline V gene, CDR1 is MNHNS and CDR2 is SASEGT. The CDR3 runs 15 residues. CDR3 residues: CASRTGTSHYNEQFF. DNA of the CDR3: TGTGCCAGCAGGACCGGGACTAGTCACTACAATGAGCAGTTCTTC.

This clonotype was recorded a few times. V gene TRBV2 combines with J gene TRBJ1-2, with a weak D call TRBD1 (5 bases). V gave up 6 bases and J gave up 6 bases, with 14 bases separating them. Germline assignment: CDR1 SNHLY and CDR2 FYNNEI. This CDR3 is 13 amino acids long. This CDR3 is CASSLRGGDGYTF. CDR3 DNA sequence: TGTGCCAGCAGCCTAAGGGGAGGGGATGGCTACACCTTC.

This chain connects TRBV7-3 to TRBJ2-3; D may be TRBD1 (5 bases). In germline, CDR1 is SGHTA, CDR2 FQGTGA. The CDR3 consists of 14 residues. V lost 2 bases and J 0 bases, leaving 6 bases between the germline ends. DNA for the CDR3: TGTGCCAGCAGCTTAGGGGCCAGCACAGATACGCAGTATTTT. This encodes CASSLGASTDTQYF.

V is TRBV5-1 and J is TRBJ2-5; 12 positions agree with TRBD2. The CDR3 has 16 residues. From germline, CDR1 is SGHRS and CDR2 YFSETQ. The junction had 3 bases not matched to a gene; V was cut back by 2 bases and J by 1 base. CDR3 DNA: TGCGCCAGCAGCTTCGAACTAGCGGGGGGCCAAGAGACCCAGTACTTC. Protein product: CASSFELAGGQETQYF.

V and J are TRBV7-6 and TRBJ2-7; 10 bases fit TRBD2. The J segment lost 2 bases and the V segment lost 5 bases, leaving 9 bases of the junction unmatched. This CDR3 is 16 amino acids long. Per the germline V gene, CDR1 is SGHVS and CDR2 is FNYEAQ. This chain's CDR3 is CASSPRLAGHTYEQYF. CDR3 sequence (DNA): TGTGCCAGCAGCCCGAGACTAGCGGGTCACACCTACGAGCAGTACTTC.

This clonotype was detected many times. V and J are TRBV20-1 and TRBJ2-4; D unresolved. V lost 3 bases to trimming and J lost 0 bases, with 15 bases between them. The CDR3 contains 16 residues. CDR1 and CDR2 (germline): DFQATT, SNEGSKA (reference sequence). The CDR3 reads CSARAYSRIAKNIQYF. DNA for the CDR3: TGCAGTGCTAGGGCGTATTCTCGTATAGCCAAAAACATTCAGTACTTC.

The chain has TRBV6-2 or TRBV6-3 and TRBJ2-7; tentative D call: TRBD2 (6 bases). The CDR3 runs to 14 residues. The germline V gene encodes CDR1 MNHEY and CDR2 SVGEGT. Trimming pared 2 bases from V and 3 bases from J, leaving 11 bases between. Written as DNA, the CDR3 is TGTGCCAGCAGTTACGAGGCGGGAAACTACGAGCAGTACTTC. This codes for CASSYEAGNYEQYF.

J is TRBJ2-7 and V is TRBV5-1; weak D call: TRBD1 (5 bases). The CDR3 is 14 amino acids. Germline CDR1 SGHRS, CDR2 YFSETQ. V shed 0 bases and J shed 1 base, with 8 bases lying between them. The CDR3 is CASSLDRKSYEQYF. CDR3 DNA sequence: TGCGCCAGCAGCTTGGACAGGAAATCCTACGAGCAGTACTTC.

The rearrangement uses TRBV15 and TRBJ2-3; D tentatively reads TRBD1 or TRBD2 (5 bases each). The V gene lost 0 bases and the J gene lost 0 bases, with 13 bases spanning the gap. Germline values: CDR1 LNHNV, CDR2 YYDKDF (reference sequence). CDR3 length: 17 residues. CDR3 region: CATSRDRGGSSTDTQYF. CDR3 coding DNA: TGTGCCACCAGCAGAGATCGGGGCGGGTCTAGCACAGATACGCAGTATTTT.